A single sample is the source of the 8 T cell receptor beta chains below, sequenced in a study of Ad26.COV2.S vaccination and SARS-CoV-2 variants. This sample's treatment: 19 received Ad26.COV2.S at low or high dose, single or two shots; five or six received placebo; per-sample allocation not given. Samples came from day 63 after the first vaccine or placebo injection. Measured with immunoSEQ multiplex PCR; TCRdb has only the in-frame clones, and not every one. The sample records around 400,000 clones, 80% to 95% being singletons. Sequenced material: peripheral blood, taken in a trial of Ad26.COV2.S vaccine versus placebo. The receptor set was obtained from a person between 18 and 60 years old who received the Ad26.COV2.S COVID-19 vaccine or a placebo.

The chain couples TRBV6-5 to TRBJ2-2; 7 bases align to TRBD1. The ends lost 6 bases at V and 4 bases at J; junction bases unmatched: 8. Germline CDR1 and CDR2: MNHEY and SVGAGI. There are 15 residues in the CDR3. The DNA for the CDR3 is TGTGCCAGCAGAAGACAGGGAAGATCCACCGGGGAGCTGTTTTTT. It yields the protein CASRRQGRSTGELFF.

The genes are TRBV7-9 and TRBJ1-6; a weak D match, TRBD1 (5 bases). The germline gives CDR1 SEHNR, CDR2 FQNEAQ (reference sequence). The V and J ends lost 5 bases and 4 bases respectively, with 12 bases between them. CDR3 length: 15 residues. CDR3 loop: CASSPDQGYNSPLHF. The CDR3 DNA reads TGTGCCAGCAGCCCGGACCAGGGTTATAATTCACCCCTCCACTTT.

With regard to this clone: The junction does not match germline at one end; this may be a read error. V is TRBV5-6 and J is TRBJ1-5; D is ambiguous. The germline V gene encodes CDR1 SGHDT and CDR2 YYEEEE. This CDR3 is built from 13 residues. DNA for the CDR3: TGTGCCAGCAGCTTATGGGAAAATCAGGCCCAGCATTTT. Translation gives CASSLWENQAQHF.

The chain is built from TRBV28 and TRBJ1-5; D is undetermined. The germline V gene has CDR1 MDHEN and CDR2 SYDVKM. CDR3 length: 15 amino acids. V lost 3 bases and J lost 0, with 9 bases in between. CDR3 loop: CASSLLINSNQPQHF. The DNA for the CDR3 is TGTGCCAGCAGTTTGTTAATTAATAGCAATCAGCCCCAGCATTTT.

V and J are TRBV6-6 and TRBJ2-4; D is unclear. V was trimmed by 2 bases and J by 5 bases, leaving 10 bases between them. This CDR3 spans 14 amino acids. CDR1 and CDR2 (germline): MNHNY, SVGAGI (reference sequence). DNA of the CDR3: TGTGCCAGCAGTTACGAGGCTAGAGAAAACATTCAGTACTTC. It yields the protein CASSYEARENIQYF.

The count of this clone is one. The V call is TRBV7-9, the J call TRBJ2-1; TRBD2 agrees at 7 bases. The CDR3 covers 15 residues. Per the germline V gene, CDR1 is SEHNR and CDR2 is FQNEAQ (reference sequence). V gave up 5 bases and J gave up 9 bases; unmatched junction bases: 13. The CDR3 DNA reads as TGTGCCAGCAGCCCCCGACTAGCCCGCCTTAGTGAGCAGTTCTTC. As protein: CASSPRLARLSEQFF. The entire variable domain, with the rest obtained from reference TRBV7-9 and TRBJ2-1, is as follows: DTGVSQNPRHKITKRGQNVTFRCDPISEHNRLYWYRQTLGQGPEFLTYFQNEAQLEKSRLLSDRFSAERPKGSFSTLEIQRTEQGDSAMYLCASSPRLARLSEQFFGPGTRLTVL.

This chain connects TRBV7-2 to TRBJ2-3; a weak D match, TRBD2 (6 bases). V was shortened by 3 bases and J by 3 bases, with 13 bases between the two germline ends. The CDR3 contains 15 residues. Germline values: CDR1 SGHTA, CDR2 FQGNSA. Here the CDR3 DNA reads TGTGCCAGCAGCTTTCGGGAGATTCGGACAGATACGCAGTATTTT. This codes for CASSFREIRTDTQYF.

V usage is TRBV7-2 and J usage is TRBJ1-1; 10 bases fit TRBD1. After removal of 6 bases from V and 7 bases from J, the junction contained 8 bases not matched to a gene. Germline V lookup: CDR1 SGHTA, CDR2 FQGNSA. This CDR3 is built from 14 residues. The CDR3 loop reads CASSQDRGRFEAFF. In DNA form, the CDR3 reads TGTGCCAGCAGTCAAGACAGGGGGCGGTTTGAAGCTTTCTTT.